This T cell receptor beta chain was obtained from a study of shared clonotypes between healthy human individuals (dated by TCRdb to about 2020). About the investigation overall: The cohort comprised two women and three men aged 18 to 49 years. To increase sequencing depth and limit assay-specific biases, TCR repertoire library preparation and sequencing were carried out by different laboratories using diverse techniques. Blood TCR repertoires of about 5 healthy adults were deeply sequenced to estimate repertoire size and the extent of clonotype sharing between individuals. Leukapheresis yielded between about 0.85 and 10 billion PBMCs per donor. For each donor, three plates each were used for CD4 naive and CD4 memory, two plates were used for CD8 naive, and one plate was used for CD8 memory.

The donors were healthy, HIV-negative adults with no recently reported acute infections or vaccinations. Every donor was a Caucasian adult residing in Nashville, Tennessee, USA. CD4+ T cells were enriched by magnetic negative selection; naive cells were then positively selected on CD45RA, and the negative fraction formed the memory subset. After blood collection by leukapheresis, PBMCs were isolated using Ficoll-Histopaque density gradient centrifugation and then cryopreserved in the vapor phase of liquid nitrogen. Analytical flow cytometry was used to check the purity and quantity of every magnetically sorted T cell population. Genomic DNA was isolated from every sorted fraction and measured by UV absorbance on a Nanodrop 2000c. Using the deep immunoSEQ assay, multiplex PCR amplified TCR CDR3 regions from genomic DNA. Genomic DNA extracted from each cell subset was distributed evenly over all wells of several immunoSEQ 96-well plates, and each plate served as one replicate. Each replicate PCR for sorted subsets received roughly 0.2 ug genomic DNA, equal to roughly 29,000 T cell genomes. Purified libraries were quantified with a Qubit 3.0 fluorometer, sized on a Bioanalyzer 2100, and re-quantified with the KAPA Library Quantification kit. Every immunoSEQ 96-well plate was sequenced on a dedicated single-read 150-cycle Illumina NextSeq 550 flow cell. The source study handled its data this way. Because the immunoSEQ output included only junctional sequences and no quality scores, the filtering could not be the same as the filtering used for full-length reads. To assign V/J genes and CDR3, sequences were annotated using PyIR, a Python wrapper for IgBLAST v1.9, with IMGT germline references. Reads were removed for weak V/J assignments (E-value above 1e-6), missing CDR3, stop codons, out-of-frame junctions, or ambiguous translated residues. V3J clonotypes were defined by identical inferred V gene, J gene, and CDR3 amino acid sequence. The percentage overlap between two repertoires was calculated by dividing the number of shared unique clonotypes by the size of the smaller repertoire. Richness of each repertoire was evaluated using RTK rarefaction, the Chao1 estimator, and Recon v2.1 estimates of unobserved clonotypes. OLGA was used to compute generation probabilities for all TCRbeta clonotypes that the gDNA method yielded from a handful of donors. Drawn from immuneACCESS, this table holds only the in-frame rearrangements with V and J called that TCRdb kept. Clones are partly lost; checked studies trace under half to an unresolved V gene and leave the rest unexplained. V and J calls and clone size are given by that table; D and trimming were obtained from the DNA. Here the sample has under 2,500,000 clones; about 94% occur a single time. Of the sample, more than 0.1% falls within the top ten clones.

The paper as a whole reports these results and caveats: Sampling was restricted to blood, and TCR repertoires in tissues likely differ from the TCR repertoires found in blood. Naive subsets generally had larger estimated clonotype richness than memory subsets. Even with the large sequencing depth, rarefaction of the sorted-subset datasets indicated that sequencing was incomplete. The small number of donors limited the genetic and exposure-history diversity represented. Clonotypes shared by all four sorted-subset donors showed higher generation probabilities than non-shared clonotypes. Pairwise subsampling led to the expectation that sequencing depth would affect the degree of clonotype sharing among donors. When a few donors were compared, the shared fraction of clonotypes was 5% to 6.5% for naive CD4, 3.5% to 4% for naive CD8, 2% to 2.5% for memory CD4, and 0.35% to 0.4% for memory CD8.

This clone was counted a few times. Its antigen is not yet known. Base qualities are not recorded, but no much larger clone differs from it by a single base. Material for sequencing was naive CD4+ T cells sorted from blood. Sample cell subset or site, as interpreted from the label and publication: CD45RA+ positively selected. The clonotype originates from a man aged 18 to 30 in good health.

The DNA is as follows: TGCAGTGCTTGGCCAGCTGCAGCTTTCTTT. This sequence encodes CSAWPAAAFF. The receptor chain draws on TRBV20-1 and TRBJ1-1; the D gene identity is not certain. V is cut by 5 bases and J by 10 bases, and the space between the germline ends is 11 bases. Spanning cysteine to phenylalanine, the CDR3 consists of 10 amino acids. Only the CDR3 region is kept as DNA, spanning 30 bases read in frame from base 1. CDR1 and CDR2 are drawn from the germline V gene (reference sequence): DFQATT, SNEGSKA.